These T cell receptor beta chains were read from a single sample in a study of shared clonotypes between healthy human individuals. Measured with immunoSEQ multiplex PCR; TCRdb has only the in-frame clones, and not every one. The profile covers hundreds of thousands of clones, with roughly 77% appearing a single time and approximately 13% taken by the ten largest. Source material: PBMCs. The receptors stem from a woman in her thirties or forties in good health. Some clones in this sample may be carry-over from other donors' samples. Both conserved end residues are part of each CDR3. Each record gives: D gene, V gene, clone size, J gene, CDR3 protein, CDR3 DNA. The D gene is left open where the match is weak. A row's size may be missing; if present it is once, few, many or a size class.

D: NA
V: TRBV19
size: NA
J: TRBJ1-2
CDR3: CASSLSRYGYTF
DNA: TGTGCCAGTAGTCTCAGCAGATATGGCTACACCTTC

D: NA
V: TRBV6-1
size: NA
J: TRBJ1-5
CDR3: CASKWTSQPQHF
DNA: TGTGCCAGCAAATGGACGAGCCAGCCCCAGCATTTT

D: NA
V: TRBV11-3
size: NA
J: TRBJ2-3
CDR3: CASSLGQNTDTQYF
DNA: TGTGCCAGCAGCCTAGGACAGAACACAGATACGCAGTATTTT

D: NA
V: TRBV14
size: NA
J: TRBJ2-5
CDR3: CASSQSSASGIETQYF
DNA: TGTGCCAGCAGCCAAAGTTCAGCGAGTGGGATAGAGACCCAGTACTTC

D: NA
V: TRBV5-4
size: NA
J: TRBJ2-3
CDR3: CASSPPTGGSTDTQYF
DNA: TGTGCCAGCAGCCCGCCGACCGGCGGATCCACAGATACGCAGTATTTT

D: NA
V: TRBV18
size: NA
J: TRBJ2-7
CDR3: CASSPRVLDEQYF
DNA: TGTGCCAGCTCACCCAGGGTACTGGACGAGCAGTACTTC

D: TRBD2
V: TRBV27
size: NA
J: TRBJ2-2
CDR3: CASSLRGRDPGELFF
DNA: TGTGCCAGCAGTTTACGAGGGAGGGATCCCGGGGAGCTGTTTTTT

D: TRBD2
V: TRBV30
size: NA
J: TRBJ2-5
CDR3: CAGTSGSKTQYF
DNA: TGTGCCGGGACTAGCGGGAGTAAGACCCAGTACTTC

D: NA
V: TRBV30
size: many
J: TRBJ2-3
CDR3: CAWSTATDTQYF
DNA: TGTGCCTGGAGTACGGCCACAGATACGCAGTATTTT

D: TRBD1
V: TRBV6-4
size: NA
J: TRBJ2-1
CDR3: CASSRGDRPYNEQFF
DNA: TGTGCCAGCAGTAGGGGGGACAGGCCCTACAATGAGCAGTTCTTC

D: NA
V: TRBV5-5
size: NA
J: TRBJ2-7
CDR3: CASSSLSRGVAEQYF
DNA: TGTGCCAGCAGCTCGCTCTCTAGGGGGGTTGCCGAGCAGTACTTC

D: TRBD2
V: TRBV27
size: NA
J: TRBJ2-7
CDR3: CASTRFWGSGDYEQYF
DNA: TGTGCCAGCACCCGTTTTTGGGGTAGCGGGGACTACGAGCAGTACTTC

D: NA
V: TRBV28
size: few
J: TRBJ2-4
CDR3: CASSPRGPDIQYF
DNA: TGTGCCAGCAGTCCCAGGGGCCCTGACATTCAGTACTTC

D: NA
V: TRBV7-9
size: few
J: TRBJ2-6
CDR3: CASSFRTGANVLTF
DNA: TGTGCCAGCAGCTTTAGAACTGGGGCCAACGTCCTGACTTTC

D: TRBD1
V: TRBV18
size: NA
J: TRBJ1-4
CDR3: CASSPRTGNEKLFF
DNA: TGTGCCAGCTCACCAAGGACAGGAAATGAAAAACTGTTTTTT

D: NA
V: TRBV7-2
size: NA
J: TRBJ2-3
CDR3: CASTTGPGADTQYF
DNA: TGTGCCAGCACCACTGGACCGGGCGCAGATACGCAGTATTTT

D: TRBD1
V: TRBV14
size: NA
J: TRBJ1-5
CDR3: CASSQGQGQPQHF
DNA: TGTGCCAGCAGCCAAGGACAGGGTCAGCCCCAGCATTTT

D: TRBD1
V: TRBV23-1
size: NA
J: TRBJ2-4
CDR3: CASSATGVAKNIQYF
DNA: TGCGCCAGCTCGGCGACAGGGGTTGCCAAAAACATTCAGTACTTC

D: TRBD1
V: TRBV29-1
size: NA
J: TRBJ1-6
CDR3: CSAKGQGQDSPLHF
DNA: TGCAGCGCCAAAGGACAGGGCCAAGATTCACCCCTCCACTTT

D: TRBD2
V: TRBV5-1
size: NA
J: TRBJ2-7
CDR3: CASSPTRLAGGSEQYF
DNA: TGCGCCAGCAGCCCAACCCGACTAGCGGGGGGATCCGAGCAGTACTTC